Listed below are T cell receptor beta chains from one sample, sequenced in a study of a mutant IDH1 vaccine in newly diagnosed glioma. Repertoires were generated with immunoSEQ multiplex PCR, while TCRdb's copy carries only in-frame clones and drops some. The sample lists over 55,000 clones; 83% were seen once. This sample comprised peripheral blood mononuclear cells (PBMCs), obtained from a glioma patient treated with radiotherapy, temozolomide or both. These receptors were collected from a woman aged 18-35 years with glioma. Some clones in this sample may be carry-over from other donors' samples. Both conserved end residues are part of each CDR3. Fields, in order: CDR3 protein, CDR3 DNA, J gene, D gene, clone size, V gene. A D gene is named only where the DNA matches it firmly. Rows may omit the clone size; those that give it use once, few, many or a size class.

CDR3aa: CASSPASTANTEAFF
CDR3nt: TGTGCCAGCTCACCAGCCTCGACAGCGAACACTGAAGCTTTCTTT
j_gene: TRBJ1-1
d_gene: -
abundance: -
v_gene: TRBV18

CDR3aa: CAIWTAEAFF
CDR3nt: TGTGCCATTTGGACCGCTGAAGCTTTCTTT
j_gene: TRBJ1-1
d_gene: -
abundance: few
v_gene: TRBV2

CDR3aa: CASSLGGMNTEAFF
CDR3nt: TGTGCCAGCAGCTTAGGAGGGATGAACACTGAAGCTTTCTTT
j_gene: TRBJ1-1
d_gene: -
abundance: few
v_gene: TRBV11-2

CDR3aa: CASSLGRPLVNTEAFF
CDR3nt: TGTGCCAGCAGCTTGGGACGGCCCCTCGTGAACACTGAAGCTTTCTTT
j_gene: TRBJ1-1
d_gene: -
abundance: -
v_gene: TRBV5-4

CDR3aa: CASSYSSGGEQYF
CDR3nt: TGTGCCAGCAGTTACTCTTCAGGGGGGGAGCAGTACTTC
j_gene: TRBJ2-7
d_gene: -
abundance: -
v_gene: TRBV6-5

CDR3aa: CASRRWTASGNTIYF
CDR3nt: TGTGCCAGCAGGAGGTGGACAGCTTCTGGAAACACCATATATTTT
j_gene: TRBJ1-3
d_gene: -
abundance: -
v_gene: TRBV6-1

CDR3aa: CASSAGQYGYTF
CDR3nt: TGTGCCAGCAGCGCGGGACAGTATGGCTACACCTTC
j_gene: TRBJ1-2
d_gene: TRBD1
abundance: -
v_gene: TRBV5-6

CDR3aa: CSVQETNYGYTF
CDR3nt: TGCAGCGTTCAGGAGACTAACTATGGCTACACCTTC
j_gene: TRBJ1-2
d_gene: -
abundance: -
v_gene: TRBV29-1

CDR3aa: CASRNRDLEQYF
CDR3nt: TGTGCCAGCAGGAACAGGGATCTCGAGCAGTACTTC
j_gene: TRBJ2-7
d_gene: -
abundance: -
v_gene: TRBV6-6

CDR3aa: CASSLEGGYTF
CDR3nt: TGTGCCAGCAGCTTGGAGGGAGGCTACACCTTC
j_gene: TRBJ1-2
d_gene: -
abundance: -
v_gene: TRBV5-6

CDR3aa: CSVIGGQASDTQYF
CDR3nt: TGCAGCGTTATTGGAGGGCAGGCTTCAGATACGCAGTATTTT
j_gene: TRBJ2-3
d_gene: -
abundance: -
v_gene: TRBV29-1

CDR3aa: CASIQGAGIEAFF
CDR3nt: TGTGCCAGCATCCAGGGGGCAGGTATTGAAGCTTTCTTT
j_gene: TRBJ1-1
d_gene: TRBD1
abundance: -
v_gene: TRBV7-9

CDR3aa: CSGTPIEGHYEQYF
CDR3nt: TGCAGCGGGACCCCCATAGAGGGGCACTACGAGCAGTACTTC
j_gene: TRBJ2-7
d_gene: -
abundance: -
v_gene: TRBV29-1

CDR3aa: CASVSRITEAFF
CDR3nt: TGTGCCAGCGTGTCGAGGATCACTGAAGCTTTCTTT
j_gene: TRBJ1-1
d_gene: -
abundance: -
v_gene: TRBV6-1

CDR3aa: CASRGSGRGGYTF
CDR3nt: TGTGCCAGCAGGGGATCAGGGAGGGGTGGCTACACCTTC
j_gene: TRBJ1-2
d_gene: -
abundance: -
v_gene: TRBV27

CDR3aa: CASSYSSGGNQPQHF
CDR3nt: TGTGCCAGCAGTTACAGTTCGGGGGGCAATCAGCCCCAGCATTTT
j_gene: TRBJ1-5
d_gene: -
abundance: few
v_gene: TRBV6-5

CDR3aa: CSVSIKVGGNEQYF
CDR3nt: TGCAGCGTTAGTATAAAAGTAGGTGGAAACGAGCAGTACTTC
j_gene: TRBJ2-7
d_gene: -
abundance: -
v_gene: TRBV29-1

CDR3aa: CASSPLWGTDTQYF
CDR3nt: TGTGCCAGCAGCCCTTTATGGGGCACAGATACGCAGTATTTT
j_gene: TRBJ2-3
d_gene: -
abundance: -
v_gene: TRBV7-8

CDR3aa: CASRVFGSYEQYF
CDR3nt: TGTGCCAGCAGAGTCTTCGGCTCCTACGAGCAGTACTTC
j_gene: TRBJ2-7
d_gene: -
abundance: medium-sized
v_gene: TRBV4-2

CDR3aa: CASSELSWRAPNEQFF
CDR3nt: TGTGCCAGCAGCGAATTGTCTTGGCGGGCCCCAAATGAGCAGTTCTTC
j_gene: TRBJ2-1
d_gene: -
abundance: -
v_gene: TRBV7-2

CDR3aa: CASSLDITDTQYF
CDR3nt: TGTGCCAGCAGCCTAGATATCACAGATACGCAGTATTTT
j_gene: TRBJ2-3
d_gene: -
abundance: -
v_gene: TRBV5-6

CDR3aa: CATSTGTGIPTEAFF
CDR3nt: TGTGCCACCTCTACCGGGACAGGGATCCCCACTGAAGCTTTCTTT
j_gene: TRBJ1-1
d_gene: TRBD1
abundance: once
v_gene: TRBV6-1

CDR3aa: CASTGWSADTQYF
CDR3nt: TGTGCCAGCACTGGGTGGAGTGCAGATACGCAGTATTTT
j_gene: TRBJ2-3
d_gene: -
abundance: -
v_gene: TRBV13

CDR3aa: CASREDRGFNSPLHF
CDR3nt: TGTGCCAGCAGGGAGGACAGGGGATTCAATTCACCCCTCCACTTT
j_gene: TRBJ1-6
d_gene: TRBD1
abundance: -
v_gene: TRBV5-6

CDR3aa: CATSRANINYGYTF
CDR3nt: TGTGCCACCAGCAGAGCGAACATCAACTATGGCTACACCTTC
j_gene: TRBJ1-2
d_gene: -
abundance: once
v_gene: TRBV15

CDR3aa: CASSQTGSGQGTGNTIYF
CDR3nt: TGTGCCAGCAGCCAAACGGGATCGGGACAGGGGACTGGAAACACCATATATTTT
j_gene: TRBJ1-3
d_gene: TRBD1
abundance: -
v_gene: TRBV7-9

CDR3aa: CSASGGMSTEAFF
CDR3nt: TGCAGCGCCTCGGGGGGTATGAGCACTGAAGCTTTCTTT
j_gene: TRBJ1-1
d_gene: -
abundance: -
v_gene: TRBV29-1

CDR3aa: CAWGGQGAREKLFF
CDR3nt: TGTGCCTGGGGGGGACAGGGGGCAAGGGAAAAACTGTTTTTT
j_gene: TRBJ1-4
d_gene: TRBD1
abundance: few
v_gene: TRBV30

CDR3aa: CASKYRVPETEAFF
CDR3nt: TGTGCCAGCAAATACAGGGTCCCCGAGACTGAAGCTTTCTTT
j_gene: TRBJ1-1
d_gene: -
abundance: -
v_gene: TRBV6-1